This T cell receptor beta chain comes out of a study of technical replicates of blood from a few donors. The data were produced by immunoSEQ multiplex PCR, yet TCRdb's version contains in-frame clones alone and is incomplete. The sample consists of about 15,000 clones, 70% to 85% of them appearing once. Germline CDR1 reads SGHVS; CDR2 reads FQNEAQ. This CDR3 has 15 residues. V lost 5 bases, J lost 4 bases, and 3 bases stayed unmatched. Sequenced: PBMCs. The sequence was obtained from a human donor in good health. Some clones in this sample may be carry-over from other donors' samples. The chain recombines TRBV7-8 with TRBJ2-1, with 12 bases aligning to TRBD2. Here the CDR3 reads CASSSGLAGYNEQFF. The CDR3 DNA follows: TGTGCCAGCAGCAGCGGACTAGCGGGGTACAATGAGCAGTTCTTC.